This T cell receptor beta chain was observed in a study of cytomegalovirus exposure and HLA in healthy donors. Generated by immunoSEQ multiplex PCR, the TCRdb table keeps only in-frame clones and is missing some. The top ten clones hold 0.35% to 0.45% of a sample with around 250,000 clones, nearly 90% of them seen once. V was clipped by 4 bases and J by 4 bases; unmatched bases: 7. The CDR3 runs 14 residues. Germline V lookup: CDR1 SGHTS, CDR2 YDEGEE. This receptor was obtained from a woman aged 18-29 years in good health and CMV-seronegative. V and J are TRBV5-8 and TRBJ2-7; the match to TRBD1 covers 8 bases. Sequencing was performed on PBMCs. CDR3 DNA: TGTGCCAGCAGCCTCCGACAGGGGTTATACGAGCAGTACTTC. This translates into CASSLRQGLYEQYF.